These 21 T cell receptor beta chains were all obtained from the same sample, sequenced in a study of tumour-infiltrating T cells in Burkitt lymphoma. Profiled with immunoSEQ multiplex PCR; TCRdb holds only in-frame clones, not every one. In the table there are 900 to 1,000 clones, about four fifths of which are singletons. Sequencing was done on a sample of tumor tissue. The receptor source for this set is a human donor with Burkitt lymphoma. Some clones in this sample may be carry-over from other donors' samples.

J is TRBJ2-7 and V is TRBV6-5; D gene ambiguous. The germline V gene has CDR1 MNHEY and CDR2 SVGAGI. The CDR3 consists of 15 residues. V was pared by 0 bases and J by 0 bases, with 9 bases between. The CDR3 loop reads CASSYSKAFSYEQYF. The CDR3 coding sequence is TGTGCCAGCAGTTACTCAAAGGCATTCTCCTACGAGCAGTACTTC.

The chain has TRBV2 and TRBJ2-3, with 7 bases lining up with TRBD2. Germline values: CDR1 SNHLY, CDR2 FYNNEI. The V gene end was trimmed by 1 base and the J gene end by 2 bases; junction bases not matched to a gene: 6. The CDR3 is 16 amino acids. The CDR3 DNA reads TGTGCCAGCAGTGAAGGCAGCGGGGCCAACACAGATACGCAGTATTTT. It is translated as CASSEGSGANTDTQYF.

The gene calls are TRBV7-2 and TRBJ1-2; D possibly corresponds to TRBD1 (5 bases). The CDR3 is 16 amino acids. V was cut by 2 bases and J by 0 bases, with 13 bases left in between. Germline assignment: CDR1 SGHTA and CDR2 FQGNSA. In DNA form, the CDR3 reads TGTGCCAGCAGCTTAACCCGCCAGACAGCTAACTATGGCTACACCTTC. It specifies CASSLTRQTANYGYTF. The full variable domain, rest sourced from reference TRBV7-2 and TRBJ1-2, is GAGVSQSPSNKVTEKGKDVELRCDPISGHTALYWYRQSLGQGLEFLIYFQGNSAPDKSGLPSDRFSAERTGGSVSTLTIQRTQQEDSAVYLCASSLTRQTANYGYTFGSGTRLTVV.

The genes are TRBV7-6 and TRBJ1-2; TRBD1 is a possible D gene (6 bases). This CDR3 has 15 amino acids. The V gene lost 1 base and the J gene lost 7 bases, with 16 bases spanning the gap. Germline assignment: CDR1 SGHVS and CDR2 FNYEAQ. The CDR3: CASSLGTARFRGYTF. CDR3 sequence (DNA): TGTGCCAGCAGCTTAGGGACAGCACGTTTTCGTGGCTACACCTTC. Full variable domain (remainder filled in from reference TRBV7-6 and TRBJ1-2): GAGVSQSPRYKVTKRGQDVALRCDPISGHVSLYWYRQALGQGPEFLTYFNYEAQQDKSGLPNDRFSAERPEGSISTLTIQRTEQRDSAMYRCASSLGTARFRGYTFGSGTRLTVV.

V and J are TRBV11-3 and TRBJ1-4; TRBD1 aligns across 7 bases. V was pared by 1 base and J by 6 bases, with 14 bases of the junction left unmatched. This CDR3 is 18 amino acids long. Germline assignment: CDR1 SGHNT and CDR2 YENEEA. This CDR3 is CASSLGGQGVSSYEKLFF. The CDR3 DNA reads as TGTGCCAGCAGCTTAGGAGGGCAGGGGGTTTCTTCTTATGAAAAACTGTTTTTT.

This rearrangement joins TRBV2 to TRBJ1-1, with TRBD1 matching over 7 bases. Germline V gene lookup returns CDR1 SNHLY and CDR2 FYNNEI. This CDR3 has 15 residues. Germline trimming cut 3 bases from V and 0 bases from J; bases unmatched to any gene: 4. This CDR3 is CASSEQGQMNTEAFF. The CDR3 nucleotides read TGTGCCAGCAGTGAGCAGGGACAGATGAACACTGAAGCTTTCTTT.

The V call is TRBV6-5, the J call TRBJ2-1; D is uncertain. Germline V gives CDR1 MNHEY, CDR2 SVGAGI. V was pared by 5 bases and J by 1 base, with 12 bases between. The CDR3 runs 15 residues. CDR3 DNA: TGTGCCAGCAGTCGTCTGACGGTTTCCTACAATGAGCAGTTCTTC. It is translated as CASSRLTVSYNEQFF.

In its sample, this clone was seen once. In DNA, the CDR3 is TGCGCCAGCAGCCGCGACAGTTACAATGAGCAGTTCTTC. Amino acids: CASSRDSYNEQFF. The chain joins TRBV5-1 to TRBJ2-1, with D maybe TRBD1 (5 bases). Trimming cost V 4 bases and J 4 bases, with 9 bases left between them. CDR1 and CDR2 from the germline V gene are SGHRS and YFSETQ. The CDR3 loop spans 13 amino acids. Using reference TRBV5-1 and TRBJ2-1 for the parts outside the CDR3, the full variable domain is KAGVTQTPRYLIKTRGQQVTLSCSPISGHRSVSWYQQTPGQGLQFLFEYFSETQRNKGNFPGRFSGRQFSNSRSEMNVSTLELGDSALYLCASSRDSYNEQFFGPGTRLTVL.

V and J are TRBV2 and TRBJ2-1; 11 nucleotides agree with TRBD2. V trimming: 6 bases; J trimming: 8 bases; junction bases outside the gene matches: 9. Germline CDR1 SNHLY, CDR2 FYNNEI. The CDR3 is made up of 15 amino acids. CDR3 protein: CASRETSGSFDEQFF. In DNA, the CDR3 is TGTGCCAGCAGGGAAACTAGCGGGAGTTTCGATGAGCAGTTCTTC.

The CDR3 region has the DNA TGTGCCAGCAGCTTAGGCAGGGCTAACTATGGCTACACCTTC. It yields the protein CASSLGRANYGYTF. The chain recombines TRBV11-2 with TRBJ1-2; a weak D match, TRBD1 (5 bases). Deletions cut 1 base from V and 0 bases from J, with 6 bases between. CDR3 length: 14 residues. Germline CDR1 is SGHAT and CDR2 is FQNNGV.

As DNA, the CDR3 is TGCAGCGTTGTTAAACACAACTACGAGCAGTACTTC. This translates into CSVVKHNYEQYF. The chain recombines TRBV29-1 with TRBJ2-7; D unresolved. Germline CDR1 SQVTM, CDR2 ANQGSEA. This CDR3 has 12 amino acids. Trimming took 4 bases from V and 3 from J, leaving 10 bases between them.

The rearrangement uses TRBV6-6 and TRBJ2-6; the D is unclear. The V end lost 7 bases, the J end lost 4 bases, and 8 bases lay between the germline ends. The length of the CDR3 is 13 residues. The germline CDR1 and CDR2 sequences are MNHNY and SVGAGI (reference sequence). The CDR3 protein is CASTSGGANVLTF. Here the CDR3 DNA reads TGTGCCAGCACGTCTGGGGGGGCCAACGTCCTGACTTTC.

The chain's CDR3 is CASSLVGIGELFF. In nucleotides, the CDR3 is TGCGCCAGCAGCTTGGTAGGGATCGGGGAGCTGTTTTTT. This chain uses TRBV5-1 with TRBJ2-2; D is uncertain. The V gene's germline CDR1 is SGHRS and CDR2 YFSETQ. The CDR3 covers 13 residues. The V and J ends lost 0 bases and 7 bases respectively, with 7 bases between them.

This chain links TRBV20-1 with TRBJ1-5; D is unresolved. CDR1 and CDR2 (germline): DFQATT, SNEGSKA (reference sequence). CDR3 length: 10 amino acids. Trimming took 6 bases from V and 9 from J, leaving 9 bases between them. The DNA for the CDR3 is TGCAGTGCGGGAAGCGCGCCCCAGCATTTT. It yields the protein CSAGSAPQHF.

A note on this clone: The junction and the germline gene differ at one end; a read error may be behind it. The rearrangement uses TRBV11-2 and TRBJ2-7; 11 positions agree with TRBD2. Germline lookup yields CDR1 SGHAT and CDR2 FQNNGV. The CDR3 extends over 15 amino acids. The CDR3 DNA reads as TGTGCCAGCAGCCTTGGGACTAGCGGTGGACACGAGCAATACTTC. Residues: CASSLGTSGGHEQYF.

The chain uses TRBV5-1 and TRBJ1-1, with D possibly TRBD1 on 6 matching bases. Germline CDR1 is SGHRS and CDR2 is YFSETQ. The V end lost 0 bases, the J end lost 0 bases, and 15 bases lay between the germline ends. The CDR3 runs to 17 residues. The CDR3 loop reads CASSLDGGLRVNTEAFF. DNA of the CDR3: TGCGCCAGCAGCTTGGATGGGGGCTTGAGGGTGAACACTGAAGCTTTCTTT. Drawing the rest from reference TRBV5-1 and TRBJ1-1, the complete variable domain is KAGVTQTPRYLIKTRGQQVTLSCSPISGHRSVSWYQQTPGQGLQFLFEYFSETQRNKGNFPGRFSGRQFSNSRSEMNVSTLELGDSALYLCASSLDGGLRVNTEAFFGQGTRLTVV.

This chain joins TRBV5-1 and TRBJ1-1; a weak D match, TRBD1 (6 bases). The germline gives CDR1 SGHRS, CDR2 YFSETQ. The germline V and J ends were trimmed by 1 base and 1 base, with 8 bases remaining between them. The CDR3 runs to 14 residues. CDR3 region: CASSLRGQNTEAFF. CDR3 bases: TGCGCCAGCAGCTTGCGGGGACAGAACACTGAAGCTTTCTTT. Full variable domain (missing parts from reference TRBV5-1 and TRBJ1-1): KAGVTQTPRYLIKTRGQQVTLSCSPISGHRSVSWYQQTPGQGLQFLFEYFSETQRNKGNFPGRFSGRQFSNSRSEMNVSTLELGDSALYLCASSLRGQNTEAFFGQGTRLTVV.

CDR3 nucleotide sequence: TGCAGCTTCACAGGGCCGGGAAACACCATATATTTT. The encoded protein is CSFTGPGNTIYF. The chain is built from TRBV29-1 and TRBJ1-3, with D possibly matching TRBD1 (6 bases). V was pared by 8 bases and J by 4 bases, with 12 bases between. The CDR3 extends over 12 amino acids. The germline V gene has CDR1 SQVTM and CDR2 ANQGSEA.

Details on this clone: One end of the junction does not line up with germline, which may come from a read error. The chain is built from TRBV5-1 and TRBJ1-1, with no clear D. This CDR3 comprises 13 residues. Germline V gene data show CDR1 as SGHRS and CDR2 as YFSETQ. CDR3 in amino acids: CTSSYRMNTEAFF. The CDR3 nucleotides read TGCACCAGCAGCTACCGAATGAACACTGAAGCTTTCTTT.

The CDR3 region is CAWKKDSPTHSPLHF. CDR3 sequence (DNA): TGTGCCTGGAAAAAGGACAGCCCTACCCACTCACCCCTCCACTTT. The chain links TRBV30 to TRBJ1-6; D might be TRBD1 (6 bases). V was shortened by 4 bases and J by 10 bases, with 20 bases between the two germline ends. CDR3 length equals 15 residues. The germline CDR1 and CDR2 sequences are GTSNPN and SVGIG (reference sequence).

The CDR3 coding sequence is TGTGCCAGCAGCCTCTACCAAGCGGGTATCAGGAATGAGCAGTTCTTC. This translates into CASSLYQAGIRNEQFF. The gene calls are TRBV7-6 and TRBJ2-1; tentatively, D is TRBD2 (6 bases). The ends were cut back, 5 bases at V and 7 bases at J, with 21 bases in the middle. The germline V gene encodes CDR1 SGHVS and CDR2 FNYEAQ. The CDR3 runs to 16 residues.